The clone carrying this T cell receptor (beta chain) was picked up many times. This sample is drawn from a study of regulatory T cells in long-lasting Graves disease. As for time point: newly diagnosed GD, antithyroid drugs for less than 3 months. PBMCs were the source of the RNA used for TCR sequencing. This CDR3 comprises 16 residues. The germline V gene has CDR1 LGHDT and CDR2 YNNKEL (reference sequence). The V segment lost 4 bases and the J segment 3 bases; nucleotides outside the gene matches: 11. Sequencing libraries for TCR beta were prepared with iRepertoire HTBI primers and Arm-PCR of CDR3 regions. Per the study methods: Taken together, the samples had around 60 TRBV and more than 11 TRBJ segments identified. TCRdb reanalysed the multiplex PCR reads using MiXCR and keeps one entry per CDR3 protein. In this record, the V and J calls reflect TCRdb's handling and not the investigators' own analysis. The table has about 440,000 distinct CDR3 sequences, about 16% seen once; the top ten hold approximately 15%.

The same sample was also used in a study of T cells in Graves' hyperthyroidism and ophthalmopathy.

The genes are TRBV3-1 and TRBJ2-5; 7 bases line up with TRBD2. The source was peripheral blood mononuclear cells (PBMCs), collected at new diagnosis, from a patient treated with antithyroid drugs. This clonotype originated in a woman aged 25 to 39 with Graves disease. CDR3 sequence: CASSLKPRDYEETQYF. DNA for the CDR3: TGTGCCAGCAGCCTTAAACCCCGGGACTATGAAGAGACCCAGTACTTC.